The clone carrying this T cell receptor beta chain has just a few counts. Its antigen is unknown. The V gene's germline CDR1 is SGDLS and CDR2 YYNGEE. V lost 1 base to trimming and J lost 12 bases, with 17 bases between them. This CDR3 region has 14 residues. RNA transcripts gave rise to amplified TCR beta CDR3 regions. The TCR CDR3 first-round RT-PCR relied on the HTBI primer set. TCRdb analysed the multiplex PCR reads with MiXCR anew, one entry per CDR3 protein. The sample contains some 140,000 distinct CDR3 sequences, 22% of which appear only once. First hyperthyroidism diagnosis is when the blood sample was obtained, before any ophthalmopathy symptoms. This entry belongs to a study of T cells in Graves' hyperthyroidism and ophthalmopathy. Points from the study as a whole: Model-based prediction identified ophthalmopathy a median roughly 5.9 months prior to its onset. A 13 V-J model separated ophthalmopathy from stable hyperthyroidism.

The sequencing sample was made of blood. The J gene is TRBJ2-1, the V gene TRBV9; perhaps TRBD2 as D (5 bases). The source of this sequence is a woman between 45 and 60 years old with Graves' hyperthyroidism that later progressed to Graves' ophthalmopathy. The CDR3 bases are TGTGCCAGCAGCGTAAACACTAGTCCCGATGGGCAGTTCTTC. Translating gives CASSVNTSPDGQFF.